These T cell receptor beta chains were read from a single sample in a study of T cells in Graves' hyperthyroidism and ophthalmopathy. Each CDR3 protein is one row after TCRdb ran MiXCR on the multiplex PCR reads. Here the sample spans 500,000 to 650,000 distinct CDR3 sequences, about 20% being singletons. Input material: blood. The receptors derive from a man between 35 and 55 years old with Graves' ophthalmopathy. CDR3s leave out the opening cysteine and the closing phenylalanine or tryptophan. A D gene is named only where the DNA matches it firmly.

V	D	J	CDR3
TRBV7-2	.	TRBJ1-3	ASSATRGAGNTIY
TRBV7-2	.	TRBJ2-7	ASSFPGQLYEQY
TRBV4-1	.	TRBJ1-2	ASSQDHAGFNYGYT
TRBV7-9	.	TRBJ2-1	ASSLRGSGYNEQF
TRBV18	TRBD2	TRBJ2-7	ASSRTSGSNEQY
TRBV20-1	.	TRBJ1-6	SARGDVTYNSPLH
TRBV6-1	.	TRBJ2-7	ASTESQGSYEQY
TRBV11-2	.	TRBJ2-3	ASSTPGLSTDTQY
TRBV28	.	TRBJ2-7	ASGSVRLYEQY
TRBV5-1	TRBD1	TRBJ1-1	ASRPDRGSTEAF
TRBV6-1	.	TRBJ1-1	ASSEGGANTEAF
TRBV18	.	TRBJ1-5	ASSPEGLSNQPQH
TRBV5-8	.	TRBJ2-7	ASTPYGGSVGIYEQY
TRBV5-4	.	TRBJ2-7	ASRPPGPTSYEQY
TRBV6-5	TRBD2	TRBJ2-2	ASSYRLAGITGELF
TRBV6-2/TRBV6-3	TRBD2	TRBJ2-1	ASSYITGRVAGYNEQF
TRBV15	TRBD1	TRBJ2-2	ATSRDRGKTGELV
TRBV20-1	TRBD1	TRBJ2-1	SARAGTGLDEQF
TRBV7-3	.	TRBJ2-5	ASSLTVDQETQY
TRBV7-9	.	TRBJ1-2	ASSSGPAHNYGYT
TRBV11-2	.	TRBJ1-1	ASSPAATGREAF
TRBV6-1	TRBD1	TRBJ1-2	ASSRTGDSYGYT
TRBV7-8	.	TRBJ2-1	ASSLGWGPAGEQF
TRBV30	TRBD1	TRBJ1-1	AWSGVRGQGMNTEAF
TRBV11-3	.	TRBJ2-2	ASMRRPTGELF
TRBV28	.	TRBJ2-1	ASTTITAGTGYNEQF
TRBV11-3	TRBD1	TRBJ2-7	ASSAGQGWEQY